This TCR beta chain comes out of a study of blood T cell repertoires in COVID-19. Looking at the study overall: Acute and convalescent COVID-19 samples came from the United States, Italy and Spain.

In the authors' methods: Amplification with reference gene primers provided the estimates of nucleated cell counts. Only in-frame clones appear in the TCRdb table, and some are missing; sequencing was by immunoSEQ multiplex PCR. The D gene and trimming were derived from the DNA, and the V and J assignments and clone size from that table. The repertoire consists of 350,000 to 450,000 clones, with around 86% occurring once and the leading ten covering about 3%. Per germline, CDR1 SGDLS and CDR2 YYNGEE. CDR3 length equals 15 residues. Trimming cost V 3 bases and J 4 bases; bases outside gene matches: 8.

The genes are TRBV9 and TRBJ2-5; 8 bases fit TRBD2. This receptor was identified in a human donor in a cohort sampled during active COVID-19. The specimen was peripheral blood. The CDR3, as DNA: TGTGCCAGCAGCGCAGCGGACGGGAGGGGAGAGACCCAGTACTTC. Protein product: CASSAADGRGETQYF. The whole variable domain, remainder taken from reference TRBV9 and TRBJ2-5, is DSGVTQTPKHLITATGQRVTLRCSPRSGDLSVYWYQQSLDQGLQFLIQYYNGEERAKGNILERFSAQQFPDLHSELNLSSLELGDSALYFCASSAADGRGETQYFGPGTRLLVL.